By share, the clone carrying this T cell receptor beta chain ranks as medium-sized (0.01 to 0.1%). What it binds is unknown. Amplification of the TCR beta CDR3 (from genomic DNA) was done by two-round multiplex PCR. TRBV and TRBJ genes each had their own specific primers in first-round PCR. TCRdb reanalysed the multiplex PCR reads using MiXCR and keeps one entry per CDR3 protein. Of 12,000 or so distinct CDR3 sequences in the sample, around 50% were seen once. This specimen belongs to a study of prognosis after radiotherapy for stage I lung cancer. Study information: Enrolled patients were those with stage I non-small cell lung cancer, a group that was recruited between 2018 and January 2019. Study findings and constraints: Reduced Shannon entropy following stereotactic body radiation therapy was recorded in patients who developed distant metastases. Nobody established whether the expanded TCR clones were specific to the tumor. Patients with and without metastases reportedly differed in TRBV and TRBJ gene usage frequencies.

This CDR3 spans 13 amino acids. Per the germline V gene, CDR1 is LNHDA and CDR2 is SQIVND (reference sequence). Trimming left V 11 bases short and J 0 bases short, with 8 bases between. This TCR came from a donor of 50 years or more with non-small cell lung cancer. The chain couples TRBV19 to TRBJ2-6; D is undetermined. Sequencing was performed on PBMCs, taken before or after stereotactic body radiation therapy (not recorded which). This chain's CDR3 is CAGTFSGANVLTF. The CDR3 DNA reads as TGTGCCGGAACCTTCTCTGGGGCCAACGTCCTGACTTTC.